The 11 T cell receptor beta chains below were found in one sample sequenced in a study of blood T cell repertoires in COVID-19. The protocol was immunoSEQ multiplex PCR, while the TCRdb copy is restricted to in-frame clones and leaves out a portion. Among more than 120,000 clones listed, approximately 87% were seen once. The sample taken for sequencing was peripheral blood. The receptors come from a woman aged 50 to 65 with active or convalescent COVID-19.

The V and J genes are TRBV6-5 and TRBJ2-7; 12 positions agree with TRBD2. This CDR3 is built from 15 residues. With V trimmed by 6 bases and J by 4 bases, 7 bases remained unmatched. Germline assignment: CDR1 MNHEY and CDR2 SVGAGI. In DNA, the CDR3 is TGTGCCAGCAGCCAAGGAACTAGCGGGAGGTACGAGCAGTACTTC. Translation: CASSQGTSGRYEQYF.

V usage is TRBV20-1 and J usage is TRBJ1-2; no reliable D call. The CDR3 spans 11 residues. Germline CDR1 DFQATT, CDR2 SNEGSKA (reference sequence). V gave up 5 bases and J gave up 8 bases, with 12 bases separating them. The CDR3 DNA follows: TGCAGTGCTGTGATGGAGGCGGGCTACACCTTC. Translating gives CSAVMEAGYTF.

The V call is TRBV30, the J call TRBJ1-3; possible D gene TRBD1, 5 bases. Germline V gives CDR1 GTSNPN, CDR2 SVGIG (reference sequence). CDR3 length: 15 residues. Trimming removed 0 bases from V and 0 bases from J, with 9 bases in between. CDR3 loop: CAWSVQTASGNTIYF. The DNA for the CDR3 is TGTGCCTGGAGTGTACAGACAGCCTCTGGAAACACCATATATTTT.

This clone was seen only once. The rearrangement joins TRBV28 to TRBJ1-5, with D maybe TRBD1 (5 bases). CDR3 length equals 18 residues. Trimming removed 5 bases from V and 1 base from J, with 21 bases in between. Germline V gene data show CDR1 as MDHEN and CDR2 as SYDVKM. This CDR3 reads CASSPPRGGWGSNQPQHF. For the CDR3, the DNA is TGTGCCAGCAGTCCCCCCCGGGGGGGGTGGGGAAGCAATCAGCCCCAGCATTTT. Complete variable domain (other parts from reference TRBV28 and TRBJ1-5): DVKVTQSSRYLVKRTGEKVFLECVQDMDHENMFWYRQDPGLGLRLIYFSYDVKMKEKGDIPEGYSVSREKKERFSLILESASTNQTSMYLCASSPPRGGWGSNQPQHFGDGTRLSIL.

This clone was seen once. The gene calls are TRBV24-1 and TRBJ2-1; D perhaps matches TRBD2 (5 bases). Per the germline V gene, CDR1 is KGHDR and CDR2 is SFDVKD. CDR3 length equals 13 residues. Trimming cost V 3 bases and J 9 bases, with 11 bases left between them. CDR3 loop: CATSDPLASEQFF. CDR3 sequence (DNA): TGTGCCACCAGTGATCCCCTAGCTTCTGAGCAGTTCTTC.

This clone showed up just once. This rearrangement joins TRBV9 to TRBJ1-2; tentative D call: TRBD1 (6 bases). The germline V and J ends were trimmed by 0 bases and 4 bases, with 16 bases remaining between them. The CDR3 sequence is 16 residues long. Germline V gene lookup returns CDR1 SGDLS and CDR2 YYNGEE. CDR3 loop: CASSVGQGTLPYGYTF. The CDR3 DNA follows: TGTGCCAGCAGCGTAGGGCAGGGGACCCTACCCTATGGCTACACCTTC.

In its sample, this clone was seen once. The chain recombines TRBV7-2 with TRBJ1-5, with 9 bases that match TRBD1. Trimming removed 5 bases from V and 0 bases from J; junction bases left unmatched: 5. In germline, CDR1 is SGHTA, CDR2 FQGNSA. This CDR3 has 16 amino acids. This CDR3 is CASSRGQGYSNQPQHF. CDR3 in DNA: TGTGCCAGCAGCCGTGGACAGGGGTATAGCAATCAGCCCCAGCATTTT.

In its sample, this clone was seen a few times. The rearrangement uses TRBV7-9 and TRBJ1-2; tentatively, D is TRBD1 (6 bases). Trimming removed 3 bases from V and 0 bases from J, with 11 bases in between. CDR3 length: 15 amino acids. CDR1 is SEHNR and CDR2 is FQNEAQ in the germline V gene (reference sequence). The CDR3 loop reads CASSFPGAANYGYTF. The DNA of the CDR3 is TGTGCCAGCAGCTTTCCAGGGGCAGCTAACTATGGCTACACCTTC.

The genes are TRBV5-8 and TRBJ2-4; D may be TRBD1 (6 bases). The CDR3 covers 16 residues. Per germline, CDR1 SGHTS and CDR2 YDEGEE. V shed 0 bases and J shed 7 bases, with 17 bases lying between them. CDR3 sequence (DNA): TGTGCCAGCAGCTTGGTGGGACCAACAGGGATCAACATTCAGTACTTC. It is translated as CASSLVGPTGINIQYF.

This clone has more than one count but fewer than ten. The chain has TRBV11-3 and TRBJ2-3; 12 nucleotides agree with TRBD2. The CDR3 covers 15 residues. V shed 5 bases and J 3 bases; nucleotides not matched to a gene: 3. Germline CDR1 reads SGHNT; CDR2 reads YENEEA. For the CDR3, the DNA is TGTGCCAGCAGCCCGACTAGCGGGGGTACAGATACGCAGTATTTT. As protein: CASSPTSGGTDTQYF. The full variable domain, completed using reference TRBV11-3 and TRBJ2-3, is EAGVVQSPRYKIIEKKQPVAFWCNPISGHNTLYWYLQNLGQGPELLIRYENEEAVDDSQLPKDRFSAERLKGVDSTLKIQPAELGDSAVYLCASSPTSGGTDTQYFGPGTRLTVL.

The rearrangement links TRBV7-3 to TRBJ2-1; D may be TRBD2 (5 bases). The V gene lost 4 bases and the J gene lost 2 bases, with 15 bases spanning the gap. CDR3 size: 16 residues. Germline-derived CDR1 and CDR2 are SGHTA and FQGTGA. The CDR3: CASSSGIGETYNEQFF. The CDR3 DNA sequence: TGTGCCAGCAGCTCGGGGATCGGGGAAACCTACAATGAGCAGTTCTTC.